This entry describes one T cell receptor beta chain. Germline CDR1 reads SQVTM; CDR2 reads ANQGSEA. Trimming left V 5 bases short and J 0 bases short, with 11 bases between. This CDR3 comprises 15 residues. This record comes from a study of blood T cell repertoires in COVID-19. Background on the study: The origin of the acute and convalescent COVID-19 samples was the United States, Italy and Spain.

Method: immunoSEQ multiplex PCR; TCRdb's copy keeps in-frame clones and lacks some. The table has 150,000 to 200,000 clones, 86% seen once. Seattle patients were enrolled during active infection and followed longitudinally. The sequencing input was peripheral blood. This sequence joins TRBV29-1 and TRBJ2-6; the D gene is possibly TRBD1 (6 bases). The source of this sequence is a woman aged 55-70 years with COVID-19, enrolled during active disease. The CDR3 spells CSVPGHLSGANVLTF. The CDR3, as DNA: TGCAGCGTTCCGGGACACCTCTCTGGGGCCAACGTCCTGACTTTC.